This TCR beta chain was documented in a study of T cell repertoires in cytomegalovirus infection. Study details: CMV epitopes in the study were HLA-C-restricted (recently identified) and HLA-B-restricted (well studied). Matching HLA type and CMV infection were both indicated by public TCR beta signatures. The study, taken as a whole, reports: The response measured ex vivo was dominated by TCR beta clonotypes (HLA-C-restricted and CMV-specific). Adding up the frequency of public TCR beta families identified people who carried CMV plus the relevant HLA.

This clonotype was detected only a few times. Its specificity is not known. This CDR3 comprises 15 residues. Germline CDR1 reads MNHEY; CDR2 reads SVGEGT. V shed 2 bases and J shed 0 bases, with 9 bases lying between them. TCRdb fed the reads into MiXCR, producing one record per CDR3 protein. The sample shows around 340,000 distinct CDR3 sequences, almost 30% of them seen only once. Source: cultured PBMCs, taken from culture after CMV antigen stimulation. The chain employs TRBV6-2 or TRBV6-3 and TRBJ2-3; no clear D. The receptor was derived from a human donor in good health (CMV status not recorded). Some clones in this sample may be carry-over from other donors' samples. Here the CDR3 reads CASSYGQASTDTQYF. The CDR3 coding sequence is TGTGCCAGCAGTTACGGTCAGGCTAGCACAGATACGCAGTATTTT.